Following are 8 T cell receptor beta chains from one sample sequenced in a study of siplizumab effects on memory and regulatory T cells. The data were produced by immunoSEQ multiplex PCR, yet TCRdb's version contains in-frame clones alone and is incomplete. Among 100,000 or so clones listed, around 90% were seen once. The sequenced sample consisted of non-Treg CD4+ T cells sorted from blood. Receptor source: a human donor in good health.

In its sample, this clone was seen a few times. As DNA, the CDR3 is TGTGCCAGCAGTTATTCACAGGGGGGCTATGGCTACACCTTC. This sequence encodes CASSYSQGGYGYTF. The chain has TRBV6-5 and TRBJ1-2; 8 bases are shared with TRBD1. CDR3 length: 14 residues. Germline values: CDR1 MNHEY, CDR2 SVGAGI. The J segment lost 4 bases and the V segment lost 3 bases, leaving 4 bases of the junction unmatched.

The J gene is TRBJ2-1, the V gene TRBV21-1; the table's D call, TRBD2, has no DNA check behind it. TRBV21-1 is labeled a pseudogene. There are 16 residues in the CDR3. The CDR3 reads CASSIPRWQLGNEQFF. In DNA, the CDR3 is TGTGCCAGCAGCATCCCCCGTTGGCAGCTCGGGAATGAGCAGTTCTTC.

This clone has just one count. V gene TRBV21-1 combines with J gene TRBJ2-7; the table calls TRBD2, which could not be checked here. TRBV21-1 is an annotated pseudogene. The length of the CDR3 is 18 residues. The DNA of the CDR3 is TGTGCCAGGGATTTATGCTGGCGACGGAGGTCGAGCTCCTACGAGCAGTACTTC. This sequence encodes CARDLCWRRRSSSYEQYF.

The gene calls are TRBV5-1 and TRBJ2-5; 8 nucleotides line up with TRBD1. Per germline, CDR1 SGHRS and CDR2 YFSETQ. Trimming removed 3 bases from V and 5 bases from J; junction bases left unmatched: 6. The length of the CDR3 is 14 residues. The CDR3 spells CASSWGQVQETQYF. The CDR3, as DNA: TGCGCCAGCAGCTGGGGACAGGTGCAGGAGACCCAGTACTTC.

This chain connects TRBV30 to TRBJ2-5; 7 positions agree with TRBD2. The CDR3 totals 15 residues. The germline V gene encodes CDR1 GTSNPN and CDR2 SVGIG (reference sequence). Germline trimming cut 4 bases from V and 0 bases from J; bases unmatched to any gene: 8. CDR3 residues: CAWTASGRYQETQYF. For the CDR3, the DNA is TGTGCCTGGACTGCTAGCGGAAGGTACCAAGAGACCCAGTACTTC.

The CDR3, as DNA: TGTGCCAGCAGCCTCCGATCAGGGGGCGATGGAAAACTGTTTTTT. Protein: CASSLRSGGDGKLFF. This chain connects TRBV9 to TRBJ1-4; 8 positions agree with TRBD1. CDR3 length equals 15 residues. J was trimmed by 10 bases and V by 4 bases; bases with no gene match: 12. Germline values: CDR1 SGDLS, CDR2 YYNGEE.

The chain links TRBV7-9 to TRBJ2-2, with a possible D match to TRBD2 (5 bases). The germline V and J ends were trimmed by 1 base and 4 bases, with 13 bases remaining between them. The germline gives CDR1 SEHNR, CDR2 FQNEAQ (reference sequence). The CDR3 has 16 residues. The CDR3 DNA reads as TGTGCCAGCAGCTTAGTTTCTAGCACCTTCACCGGGGAGCTGTTTTTT. It is translated as CASSLVSSTFTGELFF.

The CDR3 bases are TGCGCCAGCAGCCTGGGACTAGCGGGAGGAGCCTCCAAAAACATTCAGTACTTC. It translates to CASSLGLAGGASKNIQYF. The rearrangement uses TRBV4-1 and TRBJ2-4; 15 nucleotides match TRBD2. The CDR3 has 18 residues. With 4 bases clipped from V and 2 bases from J, the junction kept 6 bases outside the gene matches. CDR1 and CDR2 from the germline V gene are MGHRA and YSYEKL.